This T cell receptor beta chain was identified in a study of OX40 agonist ivuxolimab in advanced cancers. Background on the whole study: Ivuxolimab, which targeted the costimulatory receptor OX40 (CD134), was an agonistic, fully human IgG2 monoclonal antibody. Intravenous ivuxolimab was administered to patients every 2 weeks at six dose levels: 0.01, 0.1, 0.3, 1.5, 3 and 10 mg/kg. Among the 50 to 55 dose-escalation patients, around 19 had hepatocellular carcinoma, roughly 15 melanoma, 9 renal cell carcinoma and 9 head and neck cancer. In the dose-escalation cohort, around 80% of patients were male, and the mean age was around 65 years with a range of roughly 23 to 90. Patients were allowed to have had prior anti-PD-1, anti-PD-L1 or anti-CTLA-4 therapy, and around two fifths of the dose-escalation patients had been treated with checkpoint inhibitors. Partial responses were achieved by three dose-escalation patients, of whom one had hepatocellular carcinoma and two had cutaneous melanoma. The purpose of peripheral TCRbeta sequencing was to test whether ivuxolimab changed TCR sequence diversity and led to clonal T-cell expansion. The paper covers the monotherapy dose-escalation part of the phase I ivuxolimab trial, which included N of about 56 patients. Here is what the overall study found, with its caveats: In partial responders in the 0.1-3.0 mg/kg groups, normalized peripheral clonal expansion was found to be among the lowest, especially among CD8+ T cells. The antigen specificity of the clonally expanded peripheral T cells was not determined. Low levels of normalized T-cell clonal expansion were also seen in some patients who did not respond. At doses from 0.1 to 3.0 mg/kg, clonal expansion was seen in both CD4+ and CD8+ blood T cells between baseline and week 6. On average, CD8+ T cells showed more expanded clones than CD4+ T cells after ivuxolimab.

For sequencing of the TCRbeta CDR3 region, genomic DNA was extracted from the sorted cells. The immunoSEQ Assay was used to sequence the TCRbeta CDR3 regions. TCRdb retrieved this table from immuneACCESS and kept in-frame rearrangements only. Not all clones are present; in checked studies, unresolved V genes account for under half, and no reason is known for the remainder. In this sample the table shows tens of thousands of clones, roughly 83% of which occur a single time. Of the sample, 15% is held by the ten largest clones. As for this clone: Its antigen specificity is not known. Base quality data are lacking; no much larger clone is found one base away.

Based on the germline V gene, the CDR1 and CDR2 sequences are MNHEY and SVGAGI. There are 16 amino acids in the CDR3, from cysteine to phenylalanine inclusive. The read is trimmed to its CDR3 DNA, 48 bases read in frame from base 1. V is pared back by 0 bases and J by 0 bases, with 9 bases lying between the germline termini. The trial excluded patients who had a history of autoimmune disease or who were on systemic immunosuppression. Peripheral blood for TCR sequencing was collected from all dose cohorts at baseline, on cycle 4 day 1, and on cycle 7 day 1. The samples were taken from a phase I, first-in-human, multicenter, open-label dose-escalation trial of ivuxolimab. The trial enrolled adults with locally advanced or metastatic head and neck squamous cell, hepatocellular, melanoma or renal cell carcinoma. CD4+ and CD8+ T cells were sorted separately from peripheral blood before TCR sequencing.

This receptor was obtained from an adult with an advanced solid tumor such as melanoma, head and neck, liver or kidney cancer. The sequence is built from TRBV6-5 and TRBJ2-1, with the D gene not confidently named. Material: CD4+ or CD8+ T cells sorted from blood, obtained in a trial of the OX40 agonist ivuxolimab. CDR3 loop: CASSYSSLSSYNEQFF. The nucleotides are TGTGCCAGCAGTTACTCTTCCCTGAGCTCCTACAATGAGCAGTTCTTC.